These 12 T cell receptor beta chains were sequenced from one sample in a study of identical twins. From the 5' RACE reads, TCRdb called clonotypes with MiXCR, one entry per CDR3 protein. This sample has around 960,000 distinct CDR3 sequences; 9% to 15% occur once, and the top ten carry about 1.5%. These data were also reused for a study on yellow fever vaccine responses in identical twins.

The sequenced sample consisted of PBMCs. The receptors were gathered from a woman between 18 and 29 years old in good health.

The J gene is TRBJ2-7, the V gene TRBV24-1; 9 nucleotides match TRBD1. CDR3 length equals 16 residues. Germline V CDR1 and CDR2: KGHDR, SFDVKD. Trimming removed 0 bases from V and 1 base from J; junction bases left unmatched: 3. The CDR3 spells CATSDLKDRGSYEQYV. CDR3 sequence (DNA): TGTGCCACCAGTGATTTGAAGGACAGGGGATCCTACGAGCAGTACGTC.

The chain is built from TRBV27 and TRBJ1-2; D is undetermined. Germline assignment: CDR1 MNHEY and CDR2 SMNVEV (reference sequence). The V end lost 2 bases, the J end lost 7 bases, and 11 bases lay between the germline ends. This CDR3 comprises 13 residues. CDR3 bases: TGTGCCAGCAGTTTACACAGACTAAGTGGCTACACCTTC. Protein: CASSLHRLSGYTF.

This clonotype was counted a few times. The chain links TRBV24-1 to TRBJ2-6; TRBD1 agrees at 7 bases. Germline CDR1 is KGHDR and CDR2 is SFDVKD. The CDR3 extends over 17 amino acids. V lost 5 bases to trimming and J lost 0 bases; unmatched junction nucleotides: 6. CDR3 coding DNA: TGTGCCACCAGTGGAGGGGGCCAGAGCTCTGGGGCCAACGTCCTGACTTTC. Encoded protein: CATSGGGQSSGANVLTF.

This clonotype was picked up many times. The chain carries TRBV10-3 and TRBJ2-1; D is uncertain. CDR1 is ENHRY, CDR2 SYGVKD, per germline. The CDR3 length is 16 residues. Trimming shortened V by 3 bases and J by 6 bases, and 18 bases separated the two germline ends. Here the CDR3 DNA reads TGTGCCATCAGTGAAGGCGGCAGACACATAAGCAATGAGCAGTTCTTC. Translation: CAISEGGRHISNEQFF.

This clonotype has a handful of counts. This sequence joins TRBV7-2 and TRBJ2-1, with D possibly matching TRBD2 (7 bases). The V gene lost 4 bases and the J gene lost 2 bases, with 12 bases spanning the gap. The CDR3 totals 15 residues. The germline V gene has CDR1 SGHTA and CDR2 FQGNSA. This CDR3 is CASSWMGGPYNEQFF. The CDR3 DNA sequence: TGTGCCAGCAGCTGGATGGGGGGGCCCTACAATGAGCAGTTCTTC.

This clonotype was counted only a few times. The V call is TRBV28, the J call TRBJ2-6; D possibly matches TRBD1 or TRBD2 (5 bases each). CDR3 length: 16 residues. Germline values: CDR1 MDHEN, CDR2 SYDVKM. Trimming took off 8 bases at V and 0 bases at J, with 14 bases between the two ends. CDR3 residues: CASRGRDLSGANVLTF. CDR3 in DNA: TGTGCCAGCCGGGGCAGGGACCTCTCTGGGGCCAACGTCCTGACTTTC.

The sample holds many counts of this clonotype. This chain joins TRBV9 and TRBJ2-2; a possible D gene is TRBD2 (6 bases). CDR1 SGDLS and CDR2 YYNGEE come from the germline V gene. CDR3 length equals 14 residues. Trimming took off 2 bases at V and 3 bases at J, with 8 bases between the two ends. This CDR3 is CASSVASDTGELFF. CDR3 bases: TGTGCCAGCAGCGTCGCTAGCGACACCGGGGAGCTGTTTTTT. Drawing the rest from reference TRBV9 and TRBJ2-2, the complete variable domain is DSGVTQTPKHLITATGQRVTLRCSPRSGDLSVYWYQQSLDQGLQFLIQYYNGEERAKGNILERFSAQQFPDLHSELNLSSLELGDSALYFCASSVASDTGELFFGEGSRLTVL.

The CDR3 loop is CASSIDTSTPYNEQFF. Here the CDR3 DNA reads TGTGCCAGCAGTATTGACACCTCTACCCCCTACAATGAGCAGTTCTTC. This sequence joins TRBV6-1 and TRBJ2-1; D gene ambiguous. Trimming pared 5 bases from V and 2 bases from J, leaving 16 bases between. CDR3 length: 16 amino acids. CDR1 and CDR2 from the germline V gene are MNHNS and SASEGT.

This clonotype has at least ten counts. The V call is TRBV19, the J call TRBJ2-5, with 11 bases that match TRBD2. V lost 3 bases and J lost 1; bases outside the gene matches: 4. This CDR3 contains 16 residues. Per germline, CDR1 LNHDA and CDR2 SQIVND (reference sequence). This chain's CDR3 is CASSMAGLAAQETQYF. Written as DNA, the CDR3 is TGTGCCAGTAGTATGGCGGGACTAGCGGCCCAAGAGACCCAGTACTTC.

Only a few counts were recorded for this clonotype. V and J are TRBV19 and TRBJ2-7; tentative D call: TRBD1 (6 bases). The CDR3 length is 14 residues. The V and J ends lost 5 bases and 2 bases respectively, with 13 bases between them. The V gene's germline CDR1 is LNHDA and CDR2 SQIVND (reference sequence). Written as DNA, the CDR3 is TGTGCCAGTAGTGCAATACAGGGTGCCTACGAGCAGTACTTC. Translating gives CASSAIQGAYEQYF.

The sample holds a few counts of this clonotype. This sequence joins TRBV4-1 and TRBJ1-5; 7 bases align to TRBD1. Unmatched junction bases numbered 5, after V lost 1 base and J lost 5 bases. Looked up from germline, CDR1 is MGHRA and CDR2 is YSYEKL. CDR3 length: 15 amino acids. The CDR3 sequence: CASSQGRGTDQPQHF. In nucleotides, the CDR3 is TGCGCCAGCAGCCAAGGGCGGGGGACAGATCAGCCCCAGCATTTT.

A few counts support this clonotype. This chain joins TRBV20-1 and TRBJ2-1; 13 bases map to TRBD2. Germline assignment: CDR1 DFQATT and CDR2 SNEGSKA (reference sequence). J was trimmed by 5 bases and V by 3 bases; bases with no gene match: 4. The CDR3 is made up of 15 amino acids. The CDR3 protein is CSARTGTSGNNEQFF. CDR3 sequence (DNA): TGCAGTGCTAGGACCGGGACTAGCGGGAACAATGAGCAGTTCTTC.